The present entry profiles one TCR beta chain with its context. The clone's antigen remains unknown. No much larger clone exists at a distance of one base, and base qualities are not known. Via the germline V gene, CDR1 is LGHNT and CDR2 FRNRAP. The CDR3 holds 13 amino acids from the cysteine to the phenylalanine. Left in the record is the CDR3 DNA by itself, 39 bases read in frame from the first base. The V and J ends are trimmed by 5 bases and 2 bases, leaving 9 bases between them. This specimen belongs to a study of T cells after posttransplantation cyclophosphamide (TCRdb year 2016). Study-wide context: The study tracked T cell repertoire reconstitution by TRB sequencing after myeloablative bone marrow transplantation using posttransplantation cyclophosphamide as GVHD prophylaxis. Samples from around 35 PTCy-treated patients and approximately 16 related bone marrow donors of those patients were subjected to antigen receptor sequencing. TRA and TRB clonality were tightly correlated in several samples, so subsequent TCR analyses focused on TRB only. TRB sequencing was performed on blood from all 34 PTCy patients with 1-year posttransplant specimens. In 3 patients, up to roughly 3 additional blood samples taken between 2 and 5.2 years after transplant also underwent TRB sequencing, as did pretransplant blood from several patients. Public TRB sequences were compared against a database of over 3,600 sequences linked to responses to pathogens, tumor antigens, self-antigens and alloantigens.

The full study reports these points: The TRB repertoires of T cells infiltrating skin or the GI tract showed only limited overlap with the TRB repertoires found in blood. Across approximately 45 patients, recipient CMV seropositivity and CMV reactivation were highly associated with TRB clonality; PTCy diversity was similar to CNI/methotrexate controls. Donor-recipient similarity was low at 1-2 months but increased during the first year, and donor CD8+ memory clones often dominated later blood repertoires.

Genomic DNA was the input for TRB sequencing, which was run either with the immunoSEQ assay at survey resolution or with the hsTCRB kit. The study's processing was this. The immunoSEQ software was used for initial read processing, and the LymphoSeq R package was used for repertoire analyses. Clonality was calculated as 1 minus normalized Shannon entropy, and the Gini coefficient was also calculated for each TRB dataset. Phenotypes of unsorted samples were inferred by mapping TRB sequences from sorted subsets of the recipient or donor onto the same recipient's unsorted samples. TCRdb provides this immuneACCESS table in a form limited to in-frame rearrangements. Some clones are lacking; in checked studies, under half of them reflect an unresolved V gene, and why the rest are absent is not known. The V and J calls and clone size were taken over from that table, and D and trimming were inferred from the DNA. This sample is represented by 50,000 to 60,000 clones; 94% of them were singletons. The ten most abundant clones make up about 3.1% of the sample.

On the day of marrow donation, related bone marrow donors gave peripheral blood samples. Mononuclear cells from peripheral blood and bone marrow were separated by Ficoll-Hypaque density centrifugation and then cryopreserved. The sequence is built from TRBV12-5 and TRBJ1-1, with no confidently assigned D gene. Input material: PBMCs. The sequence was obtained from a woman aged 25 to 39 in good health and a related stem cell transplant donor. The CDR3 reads CASGTRGNTEAFF. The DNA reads TGTGCTAGTGGTACACGAGGTAACACTGAAGCTTTCTTT.